The entry below gives a single T cell receptor (beta chain) sequence along with its context. Germline CDR1 LGHNA, CDR2 YSLEER. V lost 2 bases, J lost 1 base, and 5 bases lay in between. The CDR3 loop spans 13 amino acids. TCRdb analysed the RT-PCR reads with MiXCR anew, one entry per CDR3 protein. This sample has more than 400,000 distinct CDR3 sequences, with around 9.9% found just once. The data were obtained in a study of response to subunit inactivated influenza vaccine. This receptor was obtained from a man aged 50 or older who received an inactivated influenza vaccine. This rearrangement joins TRBV4-3 to TRBJ1-2; D is ambiguous. This material consisted of PBMCs from blood, taken 45 days after vaccination. CDR3 sequence (DNA): TGCGCCAGCAGCCAACGGTTTAACTATGGCTACACCTTC. This translates into CASSQRFNYGYTF.